The text below deals with one T cell receptor beta chain. The RNA, about 0.45 to 1 ug, was put through reverse transcription using random hexamers. TCR beta CDR3 was amplified by immunoSEQ multiplex PCR. This amplification extended across 54 Vbeta and 13 Jbeta segments. TCRdb reprocessed the immunoSEQ multiplex PCR reads via MiXCR and lists one record per CDR3 protein. The sample includes approximately 80,000 distinct CDR3 sequences, roughly nine tenths seen only once; the top ten take about 0.52%. The data belong to a study of CD8 T cells in Susac syndrome. Sequencing input: CD8+ T cells from PBMCs. The clonotype originates from a human donor with multiple sclerosis.

The CDR3 is CASSPRDRPLNTEAFF. The CDR3 region has the DNA TGTGCCAGCAGTCCGCGGGACAGACCTTTAAACACTGAAGCTTTCTTT. The chain joins TRBV27 to TRBJ1-1; TRBD1 matches at 7 bases. CDR3 length equals 16 residues. Germline assignment: CDR1 MNHEY and CDR2 SMNVEV (reference sequence). Trimming at V came to 5 bases and at J to 2 bases, leaving 11 bases not matched to a gene.